The rows below give T cell receptor beta chains drawn from one sample of a study of blood T cell repertoires in COVID-19. Produced via immunoSEQ multiplex PCR; TCRdb's table is partial and in-frame only. The table records about 200,000 clones, 70% to 80% of them present only once. The sequenced sample was peripheral blood. All receptors derive from a woman aged 35 to 49 with COVID-19, enrolled during active disease. Each CDR3 is given with its conserved first and last residue. Fields, in order: J gene, V gene, D gene, clone size, CDR3 DNA, CDR3 protein. A D gene is named only where the DNA matches it firmly. Only part of the rows carry a size: once, few, many, or a class if the clone is expanded.

J: TRBJ1-6; V: TRBV30; D: TRBD1; size: NA; DNA: TGTGCCTGGATGACAGGGGGGTCCTATAATTCACCCCTCCACTTT; CDR3: CAWMTGGSYNSPLHF
J: TRBJ2-7; V: TRBV7-5; D: NA; size: NA; DNA: TGTGTCAGAAGCTCCCTCCTTTTGTGTTCCTACGAGCAGTACTTC; CDR3: CVRSSLLLCSYEQYF
J: TRBJ1-5; V: TRBV7-2; D: NA; size: NA; DNA: TGTGCCAGCAGCTCAGGGACAAACAATCAGCCCCAGCATTTT; CDR3: CASSSGTNNQPQHF
J: TRBJ2-7; V: TRBV19; D: NA; size: NA; DNA: TGTGCCAGTCAGGCTCCAGACTACGAGCAGTACTTC; CDR3: CASQAPDYEQYF
J: TRBJ2-1; V: TRBV20-1; D: NA; size: NA; DNA: TGCAGTGCTAGTACCTACAGGGGGGGTCTAAATGAGCAGTTCTTC; CDR3: CSASTYRGGLNEQFF
J: TRBJ2-7; V: TRBV18; D: NA; size: NA; DNA: TGTGCCAGCTCACCCAGACAGGTTTATAAGCAGTACTTC; CDR3: CASSPRQVYKQYF
J: TRBJ2-2; V: TRBV7-2; D: TRBD2; size: NA; DNA: TGTGCCAGCAGCTTAGCAGCGGGGATCGGCGGGGAGCTGTTTTTT; CDR3: CASSLAAGIGGELFF
J: TRBJ2-1; V: TRBV7-6; D: TRBD2; size: many; DNA: TGTGCCAGCAGCTTAGATCCCTTAGCGGGAGGGTTCTACAATGAGCAGTTCTTC; CDR3: CASSLDPLAGGFYNEQFF
J: TRBJ2-6; V: TRBV5-1; D: NA; size: once; DNA: TGCGCCAGCAGCCTTCAAAGTGGGAGCGGGGCCAACGTCCTGACTTTC; CDR3: CASSLQSGSGANVLTF
J: TRBJ1-2; V: TRBV6-5; D: NA; size: once; DNA: TGTGCCAGCCGCCGGGAACAGTGGGGCTATGGCTACACCTTC; CDR3: CASRREQWGYGYTF
J: TRBJ1-4; V: TRBV7-2; D: TRBD1; size: NA; DNA: TGTGCCAGCAGCGACAGGGTTAGTGAAAAACTGTTTTTT; CDR3: CASSDRVSEKLFF
J: TRBJ2-3; V: TRBV18; D: NA; size: NA; DNA: TGTGCCAGCTCACAACAGGGAGGGACAGATACGCAGTATTTT; CDR3: CASSQQGGTDTQYF
J: TRBJ2-1; V: TRBV13; D: NA; size: NA; DNA: TGTGCCAGCAGCGCCGGGAATGAGCAGTTCTTC; CDR3: CASSAGNEQFF
J: TRBJ1-1; V: TRBV18; D: NA; size: NA; DNA: TGTGCCAGCTCACCACGACAGGAAAACACTGAAGCTTTCTTT; CDR3: CASSPRQENTEAFF
J: TRBJ2-7; V: TRBV7-6; D: TRBD2; size: NA; DNA: TGTGCCAGCAGCTTAGAACTAGCGGATCCGGGCGAGCAGTACTTC; CDR3: CASSLELADPGEQYF
J: TRBJ1-1; V: TRBV6-5; D: NA; size: NA; DNA: TGTGCCAGCAGTTACACAGGAAATATGAACACTGAAGCTTTCTTT; CDR3: CASSYTGNMNTEAFF
J: TRBJ1-5; V: TRBV12-3/TRBV12-4; D: TRBD1; size: NA; DNA: TGTGCCAGCAGAGACAGGGCAGGTCAGCCCCAGCATTTT; CDR3: CASRDRAGQPQHF
J: TRBJ2-3; V: TRBV29-1; D: NA; size: NA; DNA: TGCAGCGTTGTTCGCACGAGGGCAGATACGCAGTATTTT; CDR3: CSVVRTRADTQYF
J: TRBJ2-4; V: TRBV2; D: NA; size: NA; DNA: TGTGCCAGCAGGCTTAGCGGAGCCAAAAACATTCAGTACTTC; CDR3: CASRLSGAKNIQYF
J: TRBJ1-1; V: TRBV3-1/TRBV3-2; D: TRBD1; size: NA; DNA: TGTGCCAGCAGCCAAGTAACAGGGGGTTTCGAAGCTTTCTTT; CDR3: CASSQVTGGFEAFF
J: TRBJ1-1; V: TRBV28; D: NA; size: NA; DNA: TGTGCCAGCAGTCCCGGGTCAACGATGAACACTGAAGCTTTCTTT; CDR3: CASSPGSTMNTEAFF
J: TRBJ2-3; V: TRBV19; D: TRBD1; size: NA; DNA: TGTGCCAGTCTTGATGGACAGGGGGCGAAAGATACGCAGTATTTT; CDR3: CASLDGQGAKDTQYF
J: TRBJ2-7; V: TRBV6-2/TRBV6-3; D: NA; size: once; DNA: TGTGCCAGCAGTTACGGGGGGACCTACGAGCAGTACTTC; CDR3: CASSYGGTYEQYF
J: TRBJ2-1; V: TRBV7-7; D: TRBD2; size: NA; DNA: TGTGCCAGCAGCCTGGATCGACTAGCGGGGAATGAGCAGTTCTTC; CDR3: CASSLDRLAGNEQFF
J: TRBJ2-4; V: TRBV9; D: TRBD2; size: NA; DNA: TGTGCCAGCAGCCCCTTGGGGGGTAGACCCGGGGGGGCCAAAAACATTCAGTACTTC; CDR3: CASSPLGGRPGGAKNIQYF
J: TRBJ1-1; V: TRBV7-9; D: NA; size: large; DNA: TGTGCCAGCAGCTTAGCGTCGACTGCTGAAGCTTTCTTT; CDR3: CASSLASTAEAFF
J: TRBJ1-6; V: TRBV21-1; D: NA; size: NA; DNA: TGTGCCAGCAGCCTTCCCGGGACAGGGAAGGATTCACCCCTCCACTTT; CDR3: CASSLPGTGKDSPLHF
J: TRBJ2-5; V: TRBV12-3/TRBV12-4; D: TRBD2; size: NA; DNA: TGTGCCAGCAGTACGGACGCGGGGGGGACCCAGTACTTC; CDR3: CASSTDAGGTQYF
J: TRBJ2-3; V: TRBV5-4; D: TRBD2; size: NA; DNA: TGTGCCAGCAGCTTGGCTAGCGGGAGGGTAACAGATACGCAGTATTTT; CDR3: CASSLASGRVTDTQYF
J: TRBJ2-7; V: TRBV4-1; D: TRBD2; size: once; DNA: TGCGCCAGCAGCCTAGCGGGAGGCACCGAGCAGTACTTC; CDR3: CASSLAGGTEQYF